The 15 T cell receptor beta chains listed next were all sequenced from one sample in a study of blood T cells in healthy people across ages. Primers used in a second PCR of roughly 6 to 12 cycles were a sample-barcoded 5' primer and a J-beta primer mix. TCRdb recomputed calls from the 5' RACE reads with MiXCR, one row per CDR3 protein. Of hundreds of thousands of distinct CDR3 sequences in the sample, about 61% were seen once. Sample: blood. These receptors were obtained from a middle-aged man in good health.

The CDR3 DNA is TGTGCCAGCAGCTTGGGGAGGACCGGAGAGACCCAGTACTTC. This sequence encodes CASSLGRTGETQYF. The chain links TRBV11-3 to TRBJ2-5, with D tentatively TRBD2 (6 bases). The V end lost 3 bases, the J end lost 4 bases, and 12 bases lay between the germline ends. The CDR3 length is 14 residues. Germline-derived CDR1 and CDR2 are SGHNT and YENEEA. Based on the CDR3 plus reference TRBV11-3 and TRBJ2-5, the full variable domain is EAGVVQSPRYKIIEKKQPVAFWCNPISGHNTLYWYLQNLGQGPELLIRYENEEAVDDSQLPKDRFSAERLKGVDSTLKIQPAELGDSAVYLCASSLGRTGETQYFGPGTRLLVL.

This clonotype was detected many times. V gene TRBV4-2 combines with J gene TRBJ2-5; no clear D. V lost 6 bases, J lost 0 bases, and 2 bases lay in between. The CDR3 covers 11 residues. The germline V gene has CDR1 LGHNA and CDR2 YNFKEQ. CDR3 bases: TGTGCCAGCAGGTACCAAGAGACCCAGTACTTC. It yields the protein CASRYQETQYF.

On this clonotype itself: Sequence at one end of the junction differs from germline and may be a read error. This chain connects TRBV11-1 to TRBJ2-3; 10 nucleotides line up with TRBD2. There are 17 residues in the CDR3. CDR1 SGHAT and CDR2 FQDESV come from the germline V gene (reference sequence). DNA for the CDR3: TGTGCCAGCAGCCTAGCGGGAGAATTGCTTGGCACAGATACGCAGTATTTT. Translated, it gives CASSLAGELLGTDTQYF.

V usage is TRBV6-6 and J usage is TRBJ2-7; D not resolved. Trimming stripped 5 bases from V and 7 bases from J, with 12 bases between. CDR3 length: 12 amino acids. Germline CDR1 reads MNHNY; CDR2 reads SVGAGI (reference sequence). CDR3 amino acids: CASSPFGDEQYF. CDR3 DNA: TGTGCCAGCAGTCCGTTCGGAGATGAGCAGTACTTC.

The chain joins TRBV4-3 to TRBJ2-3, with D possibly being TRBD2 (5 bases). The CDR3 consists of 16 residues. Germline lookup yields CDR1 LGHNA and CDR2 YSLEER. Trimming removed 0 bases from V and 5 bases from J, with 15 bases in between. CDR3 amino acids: CASSQEILDVRDTQYF. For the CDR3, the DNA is TGCGCCAGCAGCCAAGAGATACTAGATGTAAGAGATACGCAGTATTTT.

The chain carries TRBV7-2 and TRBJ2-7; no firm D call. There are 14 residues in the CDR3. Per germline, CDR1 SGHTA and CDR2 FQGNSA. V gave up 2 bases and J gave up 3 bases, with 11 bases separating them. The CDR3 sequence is CASSLSSTNYEQYF. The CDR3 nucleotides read TGTGCCAGCAGCTTAAGTAGCACCAACTACGAGCAGTACTTC.

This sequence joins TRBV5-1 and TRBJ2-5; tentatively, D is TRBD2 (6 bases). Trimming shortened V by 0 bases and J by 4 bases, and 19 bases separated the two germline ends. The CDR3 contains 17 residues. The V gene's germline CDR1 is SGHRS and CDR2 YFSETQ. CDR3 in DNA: TGCGCCAGCAGCTTGGTCGGCGGGCTCCTGGGGGGAGAGACCCAGTACTTC. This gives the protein CASSLVGGLLGGETQYF.

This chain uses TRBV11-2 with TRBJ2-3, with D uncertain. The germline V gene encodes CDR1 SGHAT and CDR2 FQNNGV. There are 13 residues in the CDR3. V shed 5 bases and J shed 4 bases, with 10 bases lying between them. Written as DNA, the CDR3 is TGTGCCAGCAGCGTAGTTCCCCCAGATACGCAGTATTTT. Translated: CASSVVPPDTQYF.

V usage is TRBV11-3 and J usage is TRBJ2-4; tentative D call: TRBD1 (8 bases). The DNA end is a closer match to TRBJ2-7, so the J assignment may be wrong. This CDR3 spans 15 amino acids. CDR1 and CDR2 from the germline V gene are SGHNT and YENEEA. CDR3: CASSKSTGGAYEQYF. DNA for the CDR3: TGTGCCAGCAGCAAATCCACAGGGGGGGCCTACGAGCAGTACTTC.

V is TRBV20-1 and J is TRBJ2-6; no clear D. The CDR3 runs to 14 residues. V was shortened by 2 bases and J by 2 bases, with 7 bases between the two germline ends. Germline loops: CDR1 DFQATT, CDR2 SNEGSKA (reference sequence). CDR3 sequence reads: CSARISAGANVLTF. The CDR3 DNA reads TGCAGTGCTAGAATATCGGCTGGGGCCAACGTCCTGACTTTC.

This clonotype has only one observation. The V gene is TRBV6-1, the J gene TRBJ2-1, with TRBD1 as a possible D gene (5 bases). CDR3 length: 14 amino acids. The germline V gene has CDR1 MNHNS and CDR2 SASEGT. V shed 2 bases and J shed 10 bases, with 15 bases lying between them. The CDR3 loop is CASSESAGSREQFF. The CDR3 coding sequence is TGTGCCAGCAGTGAAAGTGCAGGGTCCCGAGAGCAGTTCTTC.

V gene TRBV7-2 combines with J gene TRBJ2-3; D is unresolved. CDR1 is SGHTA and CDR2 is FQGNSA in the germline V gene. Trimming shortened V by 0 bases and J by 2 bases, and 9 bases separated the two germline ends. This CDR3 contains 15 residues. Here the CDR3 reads CASSLASANTDTQYF. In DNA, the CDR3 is TGTGCCAGCAGCTTAGCCAGTGCTAACACAGATACGCAGTATTTT.

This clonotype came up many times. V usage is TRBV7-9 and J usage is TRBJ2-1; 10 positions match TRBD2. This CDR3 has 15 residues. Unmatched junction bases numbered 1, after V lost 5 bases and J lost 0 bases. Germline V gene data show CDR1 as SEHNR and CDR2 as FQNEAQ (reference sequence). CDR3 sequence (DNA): TGTGCCAGCAGCCCTAGCGGGAGCTCCTACAATGAGCAGTTCTTC. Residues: CASSPSGSSYNEQFF.

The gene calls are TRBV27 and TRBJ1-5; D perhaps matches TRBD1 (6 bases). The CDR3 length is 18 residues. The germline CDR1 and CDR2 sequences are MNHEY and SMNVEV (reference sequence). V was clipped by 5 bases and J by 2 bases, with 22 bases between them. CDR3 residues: CASSPAPAGVSGNQPQHF. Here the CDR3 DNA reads TGTGCCAGCAGTCCCGCTCCGGCAGGGGTAAGCGGCAATCAGCCCCAGCATTTT.

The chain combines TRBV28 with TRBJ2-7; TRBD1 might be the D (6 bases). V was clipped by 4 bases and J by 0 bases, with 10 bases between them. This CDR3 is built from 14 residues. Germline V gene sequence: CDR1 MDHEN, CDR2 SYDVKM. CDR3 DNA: TGTGCCAGCAGTTACAGGGCCCCCTCCTACGAGCAGTACTTC. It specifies CASSYRAPSYEQYF. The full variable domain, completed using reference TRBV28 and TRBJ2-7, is DVKVTQSSRYLVKRTGEKVFLECVQDMDHENMFWYRQDPGLGLRLIYFSYDVKMKEKGDIPEGYSVSREKKERFSLILESASTNQTSMYLCASSYRAPSYEQYFGPGTRLTVT.